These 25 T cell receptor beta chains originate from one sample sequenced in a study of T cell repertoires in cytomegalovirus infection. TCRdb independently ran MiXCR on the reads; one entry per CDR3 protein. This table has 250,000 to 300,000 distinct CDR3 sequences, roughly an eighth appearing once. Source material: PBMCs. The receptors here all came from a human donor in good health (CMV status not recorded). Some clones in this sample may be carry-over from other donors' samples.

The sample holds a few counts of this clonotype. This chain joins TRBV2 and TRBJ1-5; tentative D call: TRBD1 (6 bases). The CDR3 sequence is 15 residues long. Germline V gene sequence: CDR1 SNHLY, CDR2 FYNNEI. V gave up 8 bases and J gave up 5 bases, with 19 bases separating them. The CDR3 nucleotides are TGTGCCAGCGGGGACATCCCCCTAGGAGATCAGCCCCAGCATTTT. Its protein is CASGDIPLGDQPQHF.

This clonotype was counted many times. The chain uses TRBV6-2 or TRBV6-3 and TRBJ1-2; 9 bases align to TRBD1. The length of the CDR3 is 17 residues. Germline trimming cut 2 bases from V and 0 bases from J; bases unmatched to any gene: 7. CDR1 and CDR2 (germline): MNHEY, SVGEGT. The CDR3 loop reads CASSYVGTGFANYGYTF. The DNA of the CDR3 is TGTGCCAGCAGTTACGTTGGGACAGGGTTTGCTAACTATGGCTACACCTTC.

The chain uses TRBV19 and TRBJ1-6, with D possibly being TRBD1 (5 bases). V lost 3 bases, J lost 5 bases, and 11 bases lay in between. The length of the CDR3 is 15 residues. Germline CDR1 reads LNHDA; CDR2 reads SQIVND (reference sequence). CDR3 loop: CASSMTEKNNSPLHF. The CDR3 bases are TGTGCCAGTAGTATGACAGAGAAGAATAATTCACCCCTCCACTTT.

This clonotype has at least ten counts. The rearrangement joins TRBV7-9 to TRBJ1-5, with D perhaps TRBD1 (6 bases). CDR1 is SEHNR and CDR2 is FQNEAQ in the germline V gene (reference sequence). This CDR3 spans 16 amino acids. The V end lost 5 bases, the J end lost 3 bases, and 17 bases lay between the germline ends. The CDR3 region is CASSPGGRGPNQPQHF. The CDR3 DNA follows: TGTGCCAGCAGCCCCGGCGGCAGGGGTCCCAATCAGCCCCAGCATTTT.

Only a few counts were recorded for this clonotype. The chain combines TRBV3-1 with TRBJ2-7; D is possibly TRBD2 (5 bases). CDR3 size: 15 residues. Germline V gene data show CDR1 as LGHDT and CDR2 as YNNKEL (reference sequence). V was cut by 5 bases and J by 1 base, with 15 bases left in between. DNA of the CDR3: TGTGCCAGCAGCGCGAGGACGGGAACTTCCTACGAGCAGTACTTC. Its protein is CASSARTGTSYEQYF.

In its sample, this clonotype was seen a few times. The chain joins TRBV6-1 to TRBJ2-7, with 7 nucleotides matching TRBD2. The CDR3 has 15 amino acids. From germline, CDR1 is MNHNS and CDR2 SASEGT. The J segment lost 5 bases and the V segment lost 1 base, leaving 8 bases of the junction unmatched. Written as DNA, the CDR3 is TGTGCCAGCAGTGAAGTGTGGGCAGGGAGGGACGAGCAGTACTTC. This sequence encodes CASSEVWAGRDEQYF.

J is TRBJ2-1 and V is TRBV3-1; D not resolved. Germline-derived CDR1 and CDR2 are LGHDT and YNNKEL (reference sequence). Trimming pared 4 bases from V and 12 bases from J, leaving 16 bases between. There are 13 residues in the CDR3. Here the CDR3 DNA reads TGTGCCAGCAGCCCGGTTCAACGAACCCGGCAGTTCTTC. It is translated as CASSPVQRTRQFF.

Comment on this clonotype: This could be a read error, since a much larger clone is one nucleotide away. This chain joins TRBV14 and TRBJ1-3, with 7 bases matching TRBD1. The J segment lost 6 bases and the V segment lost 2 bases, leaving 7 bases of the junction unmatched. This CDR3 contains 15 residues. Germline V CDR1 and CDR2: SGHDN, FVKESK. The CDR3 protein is CASSQWTGGQNTIYF. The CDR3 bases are TGTGCCAGCAGCCAATGGACAGGCGGTCAAAACACCATATATTTT.

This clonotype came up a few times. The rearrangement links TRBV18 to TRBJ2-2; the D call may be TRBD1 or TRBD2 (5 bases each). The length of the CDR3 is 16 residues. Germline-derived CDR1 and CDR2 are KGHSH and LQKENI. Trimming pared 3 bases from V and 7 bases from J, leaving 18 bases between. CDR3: CASSPRTLDIVGELFF. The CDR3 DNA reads TGTGCCAGCTCACCGAGGACTTTGGACATCGTCGGGGAGCTGTTTTTT.

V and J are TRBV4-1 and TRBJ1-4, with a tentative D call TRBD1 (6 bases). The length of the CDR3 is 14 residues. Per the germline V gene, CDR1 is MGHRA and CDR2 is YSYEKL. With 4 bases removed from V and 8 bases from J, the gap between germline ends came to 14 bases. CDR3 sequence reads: CASSLGRGAEKLFF. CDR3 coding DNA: TGCGCCAGCAGCCTCGGAAGGGGGGCCGAAAAACTGTTTTTT.

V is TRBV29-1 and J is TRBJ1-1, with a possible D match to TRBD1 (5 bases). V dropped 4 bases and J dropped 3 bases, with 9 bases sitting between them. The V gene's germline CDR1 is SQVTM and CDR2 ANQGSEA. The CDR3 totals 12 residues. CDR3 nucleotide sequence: TGCAGCGTTGGTGGGGGAGACACTGAAGCTTTCTTT. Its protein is CSVGGGDTEAFF. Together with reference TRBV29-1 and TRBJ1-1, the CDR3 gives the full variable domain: SAVISQKPSRDICQRGTSLTIQCQVDSQVTMMFWYRQQPGQSLTLIATANQGSEATYESGFVIDKFPISRPNLTFSTLTVSNMSPEDSSIYLCSVGGGDTEAFFGQGTRLTVV.

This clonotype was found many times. The CDR3 DNA follows: TGTGCCAGCAGCTTGAGAGGAAAAAACATTCAGTACTTC. Residues: CASSLRGKNIQYF. The V gene is TRBV7-2, the J gene TRBJ2-4; D is unresolved. This CDR3 region has 13 residues. V was cut by 3 bases and J by 4 bases, with 7 bases left in between. CDR1 is SGHTA and CDR2 is FQGNSA in the germline V gene.

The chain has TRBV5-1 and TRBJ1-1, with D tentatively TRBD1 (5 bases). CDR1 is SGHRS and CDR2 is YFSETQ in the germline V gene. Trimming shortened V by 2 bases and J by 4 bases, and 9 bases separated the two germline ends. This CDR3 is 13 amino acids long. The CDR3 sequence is CASSFRDVTEAFF. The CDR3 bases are TGCGCCAGCAGCTTCAGGGACGTCACTGAAGCTTTCTTT. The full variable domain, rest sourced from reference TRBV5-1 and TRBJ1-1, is KAGVTQTPRYLIKTRGQQVTLSCSPISGHRSVSWYQQTPGQGLQFLFEYFSETQRNKGNFPGRFSGRQFSNSRSEMNVSTLELGDSALYLCASSFRDVTEAFFGQGTRLTVV.

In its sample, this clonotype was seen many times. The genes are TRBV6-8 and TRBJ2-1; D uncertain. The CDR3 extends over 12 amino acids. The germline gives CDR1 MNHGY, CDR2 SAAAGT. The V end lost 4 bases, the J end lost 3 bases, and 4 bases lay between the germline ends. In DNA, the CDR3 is TGTGCCAGCAGTTTGGACTACAATGAGCAGTTCTTC. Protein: CASSLDYNEQFF.

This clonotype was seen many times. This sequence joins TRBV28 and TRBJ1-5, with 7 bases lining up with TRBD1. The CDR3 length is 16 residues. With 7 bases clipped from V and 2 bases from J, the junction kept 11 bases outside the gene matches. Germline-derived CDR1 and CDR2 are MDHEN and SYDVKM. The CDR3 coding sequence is TGTGCCAGCATAAGGGGGCCCTTTGTGGGCAATCAGCCCCAGCATTTT. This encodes CASIRGPFVGNQPQHF.

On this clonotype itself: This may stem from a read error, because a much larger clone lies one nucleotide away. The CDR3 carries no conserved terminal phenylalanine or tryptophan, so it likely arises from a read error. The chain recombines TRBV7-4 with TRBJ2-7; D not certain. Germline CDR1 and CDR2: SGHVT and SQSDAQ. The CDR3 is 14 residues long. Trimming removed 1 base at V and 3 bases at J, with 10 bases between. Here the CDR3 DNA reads TGTGCCAGCAGCTTAGAAGGCAGGAGCTACGAGCAGTACATC. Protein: CASSLEGRSYEQYI.

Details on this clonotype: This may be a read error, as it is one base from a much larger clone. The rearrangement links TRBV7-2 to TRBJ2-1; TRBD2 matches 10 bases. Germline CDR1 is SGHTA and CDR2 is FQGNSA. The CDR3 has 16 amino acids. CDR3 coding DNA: TGTGCCAGCAGCCCCCCTGCTAGCGGGGGATACAATGAGAAGTTCTTC. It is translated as CASSPPASGGYNEKFF.

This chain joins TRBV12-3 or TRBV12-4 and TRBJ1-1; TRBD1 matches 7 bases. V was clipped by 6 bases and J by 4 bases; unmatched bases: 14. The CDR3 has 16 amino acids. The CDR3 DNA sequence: TGTGCCAGCAGGCAAGACTACAGGGGTGATAGCACTGAAGCTTTCTTT. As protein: CASRQDYRGDSTEAFF.

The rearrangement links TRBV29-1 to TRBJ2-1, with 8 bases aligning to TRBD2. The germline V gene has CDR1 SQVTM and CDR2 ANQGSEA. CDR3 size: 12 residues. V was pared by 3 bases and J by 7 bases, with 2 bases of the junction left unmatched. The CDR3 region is CSVEPSGNEQFF. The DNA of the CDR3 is TGCAGCGTTGAGCCTAGCGGGAATGAGCAGTTCTTC.

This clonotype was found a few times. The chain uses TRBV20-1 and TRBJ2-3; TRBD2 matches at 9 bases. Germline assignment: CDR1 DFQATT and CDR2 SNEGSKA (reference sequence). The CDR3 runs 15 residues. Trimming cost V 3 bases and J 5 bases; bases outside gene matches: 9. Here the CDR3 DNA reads TGCAGTGCTAGGAATTTAGCGGGGGCGGAAGATACGCAGTATTTT. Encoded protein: CSARNLAGAEDTQYF.

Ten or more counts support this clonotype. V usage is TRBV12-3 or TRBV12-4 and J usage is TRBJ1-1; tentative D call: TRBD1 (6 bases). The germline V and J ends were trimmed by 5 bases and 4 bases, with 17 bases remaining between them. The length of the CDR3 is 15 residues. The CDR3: CASSPPTGKTTEAFF. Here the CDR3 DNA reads TGTGCCAGCAGTCCCCCAACAGGGAAGACCACTGAAGCTTTCTTT.

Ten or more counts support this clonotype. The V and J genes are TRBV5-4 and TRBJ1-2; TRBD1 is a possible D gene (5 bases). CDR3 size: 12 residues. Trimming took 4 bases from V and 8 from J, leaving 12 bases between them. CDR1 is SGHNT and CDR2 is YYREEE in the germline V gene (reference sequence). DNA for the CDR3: TGTGCCAGCAGCGTTGGGACCGAAGGCTACACCTTC. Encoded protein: CASSVGTEGYTF. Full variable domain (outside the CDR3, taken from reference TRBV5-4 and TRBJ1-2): ETGVTQSPTHLIKTRGQQVTLRCSSQSGHNTVSWYQQALGQGPQFIFQYYREEENGRGNFPPRFSGLQFPNYSSELNVNALELDDSALYLCASSVGTEGYTFGSGTRLTVV.

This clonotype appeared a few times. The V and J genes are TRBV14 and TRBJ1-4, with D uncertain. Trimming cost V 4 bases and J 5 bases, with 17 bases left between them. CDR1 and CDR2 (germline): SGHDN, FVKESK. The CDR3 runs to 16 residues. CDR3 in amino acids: CASSLAWGAVNEKLFF. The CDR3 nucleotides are TGTGCCAGCAGCCTAGCCTGGGGAGCAGTCAATGAAAAACTGTTTTTT. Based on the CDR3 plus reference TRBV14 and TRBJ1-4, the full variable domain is EAGVTQFPSHSVIEKGQTVTLRCDPISGHDNLYWYRRVMGKEIKFLLHFVKESKQDESGMPNNRFLAERTGGTYSTLKVQPAELEDSGVYFCASSLAWGAVNEKLFFGSGTQLSVL.

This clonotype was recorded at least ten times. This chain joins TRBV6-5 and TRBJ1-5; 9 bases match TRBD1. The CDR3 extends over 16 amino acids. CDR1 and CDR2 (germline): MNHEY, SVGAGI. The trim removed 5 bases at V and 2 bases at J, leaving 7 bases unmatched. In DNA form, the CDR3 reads TGTGCCAGCAGTCGGACAGGGGTCACGGGCAATCAGCCCCAGCATTTT. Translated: CASSRTGVTGNQPQHF.

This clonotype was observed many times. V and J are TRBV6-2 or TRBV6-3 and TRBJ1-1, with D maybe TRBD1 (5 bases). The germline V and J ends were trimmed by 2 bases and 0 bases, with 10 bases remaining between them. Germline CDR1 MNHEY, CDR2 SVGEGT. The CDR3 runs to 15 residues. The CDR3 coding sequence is TGTGCCAGCAGTTACATGGGGACGGTGAACACTGAAGCTTTCTTT. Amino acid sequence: CASSYMGTVNTEAFF.